One sample yielded the 28 T cell receptor beta chains listed below, sequenced in a study of T cells after yellow fever vaccination. TCRdb reanalysed the 5' RACE reads using MiXCR and keeps one entry per CDR3 protein. This table has 150,000 to 200,000 distinct CDR3 sequences, 9.5% to 11% appearing once. Specimen: CD8+ T cells sorted from PBMCs, collected 15 days after the yellow fever booster vaccination. The receptor source for this set is a man between 18 and 35 years old who received the YFV17D yellow fever vaccine.

V gene TRBV7-8 combines with J gene TRBJ2-2; no definite D call. Trimming left V 0 bases short and J 0 bases short, with 14 bases between. CDR1 and CDR2 from the germline V gene are SGHVS and FQNEAQ. The CDR3 covers 18 residues. The CDR3 here is CASSLAPTRPSNTGELFF. The CDR3 region has the DNA TGTGCCAGCAGCTTAGCGCCGACAAGACCCTCGAACACCGGGGAGCTGTTTTTT.

In its sample, this clonotype was seen many times. This sequence joins TRBV5-1 and TRBJ1-1; no clear D gene. This CDR3 contains 15 residues. V was pared by 6 bases and J by 0 bases, with 15 bases between. The germline CDR1 and CDR2 sequences are SGHRS and YFSETQ. The CDR3 reads CASNPWGEMNTEAFF. The CDR3 DNA follows: TGCGCCAGCAACCCGTGGGGAGAGATGAACACTGAAGCTTTCTTT.

This chain links TRBV4-1 with TRBJ1-1, with 9 bases that match TRBD1. The CDR3 loop spans 16 amino acids. V lost 5 bases to trimming and J lost 4 bases; unmatched junction nucleotides: 11. In germline, CDR1 is MGHRA, CDR2 YSYEKL. CDR3 sequence (DNA): TGCGCCAGCAGCTCCGGATTCGGACAGGGGCCCACTGAAGCTTTCTTT. Amino acids: CASSSGFGQGPTEAFF.

Only a few counts were recorded for this clonotype. V and J are TRBV6-2 or TRBV6-3 and TRBJ2-7; 8 bases match TRBD1. This CDR3 is built from 13 residues. The germline V gene has CDR1 MNHEY and CDR2 SVGEGT. V shed 5 bases, J shed 6 bases, and the junction held 6 bases outside the gene matches. In DNA, the CDR3 is TGTGCCAGCAGTGACGGACAGGGTTTCGAGCAGTACTTC. Its protein product is CASSDGQGFEQYF.

This clonotype was seen more than once but under ten times. This chain uses TRBV5-5 with TRBJ2-3; TRBD1 might be the D (7 bases). This CDR3 has 16 residues. Germline loops: CDR1 SGHKS, CDR2 YYEKEE (reference sequence). V was pared by 2 bases and J by 2 bases, with 15 bases between. The CDR3 loop reads CASSFRGAEYTDTQYF. Here the CDR3 DNA reads TGTGCCAGCAGCTTCAGGGGGGCCGAATACACAGATACGCAGTATTTT.

V is TRBV10-1 and J is TRBJ2-5, with D perhaps being TRBD1 or TRBD2 (6 bases each). This CDR3 spans 20 amino acids. Trimming removed 0 bases at V and 0 bases at J, with 23 bases between. The V gene's germline CDR1 is WNHNN and CDR2 SYGVQD (reference sequence). The CDR3 DNA reads TGCGCCAGCAGTGAGTCACAGGGCTCCTCCGAGCGGGCCTACCAAGAGACCCAGTACTTC. Translated: CASSESQGSSERAYQETQYF.

This clonotype was picked up a small number of times. The chain couples TRBV7-2 to TRBJ1-2; 9 bases map to TRBD1. Per the germline V gene, CDR1 is SGHTA and CDR2 is FQGNSA. There are 14 residues in the CDR3. J lost 7 bases, V lost 4 bases, and 7 bases had no gene match. CDR3 protein: CASSSDRGAPGYTF. For the CDR3, the DNA is TGTGCCAGCAGCTCAGACAGGGGGGCGCCTGGCTACACCTTC.

The V gene is TRBV6-1, the J gene TRBJ2-3, with 7 bases lining up with TRBD1. The CDR3 length is 16 residues. J lost 2 bases, V lost 4 bases, and 9 bases had no gene match. The V gene's germline CDR1 is MNHNS and CDR2 SASEGT. The CDR3 region is CASSVTGTANTDTQYF. DNA for the CDR3: TGTGCCAGCAGTGTAACCGGGACAGCTAACACAGATACGCAGTATTTT.

There are a few counts of this clonotype. The chain employs TRBV5-5 and TRBJ2-3; 11 bases line up with TRBD2. CDR3 length: 16 residues. The V gene's germline CDR1 is SGHKS and CDR2 YYEKEE (reference sequence). The J segment lost 2 bases and the V segment lost 5 bases, leaving 7 bases of the junction unmatched. DNA for the CDR3: TGTGCCAGCAGACGGAGACTAGCGGGGTACACAGATACGCAGTATTTT. Translated: CASRRRLAGYTDTQYF.

This chain joins TRBV12-3 or TRBV12-4 and TRBJ2-5, with 7 bases fitting TRBD1. V shed 10 bases and J 7 bases; nucleotides not matched to a gene: 6. The CDR3 has 11 amino acids. CDR3 DNA sequence: TGTGCCATTGACAGGGAAGGGACCCAGTACTTC. Amino acid sequence: CAIDREGTQYF.

CDR3 coding DNA: TGTGCCAGTAGTATAGGACAGGGGGCCACAGATACGCAGTATTTT. Amino acids: CASSIGQGATDTQYF. The rearrangement uses TRBV19 and TRBJ2-3; TRBD1 agrees at 10 bases. Trimming cost V 1 base and J 2 bases; bases outside gene matches: 0. The germline CDR1 and CDR2 sequences are LNHDA and SQIVND (reference sequence). The CDR3 totals 15 residues.

V gene TRBV7-9 combines with J gene TRBJ2-1; D not certain. Germline CDR1 SEHNR, CDR2 FQNEAQ (reference sequence). V was clipped by 5 bases and J by 7 bases, with 9 bases between them. The CDR3 is 12 amino acids. The CDR3 coding sequence is TGTGCCAGCAGCCCGACTTGGAATGAGCAGTTCTTC. It is translated as CASSPTWNEQFF.

This chain uses TRBV5-1 with TRBJ1-4; D not resolved. The CDR3 is 15 residues long. V was shortened by 4 bases and J by 0 bases, with 10 bases between the two germline ends. The germline CDR1 and CDR2 sequences are SGHRS and YFSETQ. CDR3 sequence (DNA): TGCGCCAGCAGCGGGAACCCTTCAACTAATGAAAAACTGTTTTTT. It yields the protein CASSGNPSTNEKLFF.

This clonotype was seen a few times. The V call is TRBV10-3, the J call TRBJ1-5; 7 bases align to TRBD1. The V gene's germline CDR1 is ENHRY and CDR2 SYGVKD. V shed 2 bases, J shed 2 bases, and the junction held 0 bases outside the gene matches. CDR3 length: 14 amino acids. CDR3 protein: CAISEGTGNQPQHF. The CDR3 DNA reads as TGTGCCATCAGTGAGGGGACAGGCAATCAGCCCCAGCATTTT.

The chain uses TRBV7-3 and TRBJ2-7; 7 bases line up with TRBD1. This CDR3 comprises 16 residues. The V gene end was trimmed by 6 bases and the J gene end by 2 bases; junction bases not matched to a gene: 13. Germline loops: CDR1 SGHTA, CDR2 FQGTGA. CDR3 nucleotides: TGTGCCAGCAGGGTCAGGGGGATATCAGGACCCTACGAGCAGTACTTC. It codes for CASRVRGISGPYEQYF.

The chain carries TRBV20-1 and TRBJ1-5; tentative D call: TRBD1 (6 bases). The V and J ends lost 0 bases and 5 bases respectively, with 14 bases between them. There are 15 residues in the CDR3. The germline V gene has CDR1 DFQATT and CDR2 SNEGSKA (reference sequence). The CDR3 coding sequence is TGCAGTGCTAGAGATGGTGACAGGTGGGATCAGCCCCAGCATTTT. Its translation is CSARDGDRWDQPQHF.

This clonotype was counted a few times. The J gene is TRBJ2-3, the V gene TRBV9, with TRBD1 identical over 7 bases. After removal of 3 bases from V and 0 bases from J, the junction contained 10 bases not matched to a gene. Looked up from germline, CDR1 is SGDLS and CDR2 is YYNGEE. The CDR3 covers 17 residues. The CDR3 is CASSDGDSFTSTDTQYF. DNA of the CDR3: TGTGCCAGCAGCGACGGGGACAGTTTTACTAGCACAGATACGCAGTATTTT.

This clonotype was seen more than once but under ten times. The rearrangement links TRBV6-1 to TRBJ2-7; D not resolved. The germline V gene has CDR1 MNHNS and CDR2 SASEGT. This CDR3 has 13 amino acids. Trimming removed 4 bases from V and 6 bases from J, with 13 bases in between. CDR3 amino acids: CASSGPGGFEQYF. The DNA of the CDR3 is TGTGCCAGCAGTGGGCCCGGCGGCTTCGAGCAGTACTTC.

V and J are TRBV19 and TRBJ1-1; D is ambiguous. CDR1 is LNHDA, CDR2 SQIVND, per germline (reference sequence). The CDR3 has 14 amino acids. V gave up 7 bases and J gave up 0 bases, with 12 bases separating them. In DNA, the CDR3 is TGTGCCAGTACCCGGTTGGCCTTGAACACTGAAGCTTTCTTT. Its translation: CASTRLALNTEAFF.

Only a few counts were recorded for this clonotype. The rearrangement links TRBV9 to TRBJ2-3; TRBD2 agrees at 8 bases. Germline V gene lookup returns CDR1 SGDLS and CDR2 YYNGEE. The CDR3 extends over 15 amino acids. J was trimmed by 1 base and V by 8 bases; bases with no gene match: 9. CDR3 residues: CASSPGGDRTDTQYF. CDR3 coding DNA: TGTGCCAGTTCCCCCGGGGGGGACCGCACAGATACGCAGTATTTT.

The table lists this clonotype with many counts. The chain couples TRBV3-1 to TRBJ2-3; the match to TRBD2 covers 11 bases. The CDR3 has 17 amino acids. In germline, CDR1 is LGHDT, CDR2 YNNKEL (reference sequence). Trimming removed 0 bases from V and 2 bases from J; junction bases left unmatched: 4. CDR3 sequence (DNA): TGTGCCAGCAGCCAAGATCTAGCGGGGGGCCACACAGATACGCAGTATTTT. Residues: CASSQDLAGGHTDTQYF.

This sequence joins TRBV5-1 and TRBJ2-3, with 12 bases matching TRBD2. Trimming took 10 bases from V and 0 from J; bases not matched to a gene: 12. Germline loops: CDR1 SGHRS, CDR2 YFSETQ. The CDR3 is 17 residues long. In DNA form, the CDR3 reads TGCGCCTGCTATTCCGGGACTAGCGGGTATAGCACAGATACGCAGTATTTT. It translates to CACYSGTSGYSTDTQYF.

This clonotype was seen many times. The V call is TRBV4-1, the J call TRBJ1-4; D ambiguous. The CDR3 runs to 14 residues. V dropped 4 bases and J dropped 2 bases, with 8 bases sitting between them. Germline lookup yields CDR1 MGHRA and CDR2 YSYEKL. The CDR3 sequence: CASSPWVTNEKLFF. The CDR3 DNA sequence: TGCGCCAGCAGCCCGTGGGTCACTAATGAAAAACTGTTTTTT.

This clonotype was detected ten times or more. V and J are TRBV12-3 or TRBV12-4 and TRBJ2-5; no clear D. The CDR3 is made up of 14 amino acids. Trimming took off 6 bases at V and 4 bases at J, with 15 bases between the two ends. Here the CDR3 DNA reads TGTGCCAGCAGCCACCTCGGGCCCCTAGAGACCCAGTACTTC. Translation: CASSHLGPLETQYF.

This chain joins TRBV4-1 and TRBJ2-7; D is uncertain. Germline values: CDR1 MGHRA, CDR2 YSYEKL. V was shortened by 1 base and J by 1 base, with 14 bases between the two germline ends. This CDR3 spans 16 amino acids. The DNA of the CDR3 is TGCGCCAGCAGCCAAGGACCAGCCATCGGATCCTACGAGCAGTACTTC. Translation gives CASSQGPAIGSYEQYF.

On this clonotype: The junction does not match germline at one end; this may be a read error. The rearrangement links TRBV4-3 to TRBJ2-1, with D perhaps matching TRBD2 (5 bases). CDR3 length: 11 residues. From germline, CDR1 is LGHNA and CDR2 YSLEER. The CDR3 nucleotides are TGCGCCAGCAGGCCGGGGTGGCACGAGGTCTTC. Encoded protein: CASRPGWHEVF.

This chain connects TRBV6-5 to TRBJ2-4; the match to TRBD1 covers 7 bases. This CDR3 has 13 residues. J lost 9 bases, V lost 2 bases, and 4 bases had no gene match. Germline-derived CDR1 and CDR2 are MNHEY and SVGAGI. DNA of the CDR3: TGTGCCAGCAGTTACCAGGGGGTTGGCATTCAGTACTTC. Its translation is CASSYQGVGIQYF.

The V gene is TRBV5-1, the J gene TRBJ2-7, with a tentative D call TRBD1 (5 bases). The length of the CDR3 is 16 residues. The germline V and J ends were trimmed by 3 bases and 0 bases, with 16 bases remaining between them. Per germline, CDR1 SGHRS and CDR2 YFSETQ. The CDR3 region has the DNA TGCGCCAGCAGCTGGGCCCCGACAGCAAGCTCCTACGAGCAGTACTTC. It yields the protein CASSWAPTASSYEQYF.